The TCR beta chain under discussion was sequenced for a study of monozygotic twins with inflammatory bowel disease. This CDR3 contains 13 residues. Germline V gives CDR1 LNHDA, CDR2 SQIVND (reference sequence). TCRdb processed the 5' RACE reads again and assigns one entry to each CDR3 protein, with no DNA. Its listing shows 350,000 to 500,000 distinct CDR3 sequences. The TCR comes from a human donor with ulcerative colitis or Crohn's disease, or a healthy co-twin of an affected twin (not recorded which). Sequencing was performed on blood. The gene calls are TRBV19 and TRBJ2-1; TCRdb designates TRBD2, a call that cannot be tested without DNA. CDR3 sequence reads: CASGTQGGTEQFF. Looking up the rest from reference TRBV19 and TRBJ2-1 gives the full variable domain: DGGITQSPKYLFRKEGQNVTLSCEQNLNHDAMYWYRQDPGQGLRLIYYSQIVNDFQKGDIAEGYSVSREKKESFPLTVTSAQKNPTAFYLCASGTQGGTEQFFGPGTRLTVL.